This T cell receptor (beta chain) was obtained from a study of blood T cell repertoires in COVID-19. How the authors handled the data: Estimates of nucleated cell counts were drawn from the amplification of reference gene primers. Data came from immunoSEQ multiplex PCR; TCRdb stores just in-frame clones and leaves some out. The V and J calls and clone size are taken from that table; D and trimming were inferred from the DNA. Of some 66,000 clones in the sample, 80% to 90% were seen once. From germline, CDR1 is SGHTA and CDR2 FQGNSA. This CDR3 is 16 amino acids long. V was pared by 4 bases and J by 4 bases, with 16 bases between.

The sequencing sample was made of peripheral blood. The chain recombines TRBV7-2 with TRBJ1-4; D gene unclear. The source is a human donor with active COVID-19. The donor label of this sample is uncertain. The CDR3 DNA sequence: TGTGCCAGCAGCTCCGGGATACCAACCCGTAATGAAAAACTGTTTTTT. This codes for CASSSGIPTRNEKLFF.